This entry lists 28 T cell receptor beta chains sequenced from one sample in a study of cytomegalovirus exposure and HLA in healthy donors. The study ran its PCR with 60 Vbeta and 13 Jbeta primers. Profiled with immunoSEQ multiplex PCR; TCRdb holds only in-frame clones, not every one. The specimen's table records approximately 72,000 clones. The specimen sequenced was PBMCs. The receptors were gathered from a man aged 40-49 years in good health and CMV-seronegative.

The chain carries TRBV18 and TRBJ1-5, with D perhaps matching TRBD1 (6 bases). This CDR3 is 14 amino acids long. Germline-derived CDR1 and CDR2 are KGHSH and LQKENI. V was pared by 6 bases and J by 2 bases, with 11 bases between. This chain's CDR3 is CASSPGAGNQPQHF. In nucleotides, the CDR3 is TGTGCCAGCTCCCCAGGGGCCGGCAATCAGCCCCAGCATTTT.

CDR3 sequence (DNA): TGCAGCGTTGCTAGCGGGTATCTCAATGAGCAGTTCTTC. Translation: CSVASGYLNEQFF. The chain joins TRBV29-1 to TRBJ2-1; 8 bases are shared with TRBD2. The length of the CDR3 is 13 residues. V dropped 4 bases and J dropped 6; count of bases not matched to a gene: 5. The germline CDR1 and CDR2 sequences are SQVTM and ANQGSEA.

The J gene is TRBJ2-2, the V gene TRBV4-1; tentatively, D is TRBD1 (6 bases). The CDR3 covers 15 residues. Germline V lookup: CDR1 MGHRA, CDR2 YSYEKL. V dropped 5 bases and J dropped 5 bases, with 15 bases sitting between them. The CDR3 sequence is CASSTIQGATGELFF. In DNA, the CDR3 is TGCGCCAGCAGCACAATACAGGGAGCGACCGGGGAGCTGTTTTTT.

The V gene is TRBV9, the J gene TRBJ2-2; 13 nucleotides align to TRBD2. The V gene end was trimmed by 3 bases and the J gene end by 0 bases; junction bases not matched to a gene: 2. The CDR3 has 17 residues. The V gene's germline CDR1 is SGDLS and CDR2 YYNGEE. The CDR3 nucleotides are TGTGCCAGCAGCGGGGGACTAGCGGGATCGAACACCGGGGAGCTGTTTTTT. It encodes CASSGGLAGSNTGELFF.

V gene TRBV5-4 combines with J gene TRBJ1-2; the match to TRBD1 covers 8 bases. V shed 4 bases, J shed 4 bases, and the junction held 12 bases outside the gene matches. In germline, CDR1 is SGHNT, CDR2 YYREEE (reference sequence). The CDR3 covers 16 residues. The CDR3 is CASSKFGQGSSYGYTF. CDR3 coding DNA: TGTGCCAGCAGCAAGTTCGGACAGGGCAGTTCCTATGGCTACACCTTC.

The rearrangement links TRBV25-1 to TRBJ2-7, with 8 bases matching TRBD1. Per the germline V gene, CDR1 is MGHDK and CDR2 is SYGVNS. The CDR3 covers 14 residues. The V and J ends lost 6 bases and 1 base, in that order; junction bases with no gene match: 5. This CDR3 is CASRTDRASYEQYF. Here the CDR3 DNA reads TGTGCCAGCAGGACGGACAGGGCATCCTACGAGCAGTACTTC.

This chain joins TRBV5-1 and TRBJ1-1, with D maybe TRBD1 (5 bases). The CDR3 length is 15 residues. The ends were cut back, 0 bases at V and 1 base at J, with 10 bases in the middle. The germline V gene encodes CDR1 SGHRS and CDR2 YFSETQ. CDR3 loop: CASSLVGGGNTEAFF. The CDR3 region has the DNA TGCGCCAGCAGCTTGGTCGGGGGTGGGAACACTGAAGCTTTCTTT.

As regards this clone: The junction differs from germline at one of its ends, possibly a read error. V is TRBV18 and J is TRBJ2-5; tentative D call: TRBD1 (6 bases). CDR1 and CDR2 (germline): KGHSH, LQKENI. This CDR3 comprises 15 residues. The CDR3 spells CASSTTGKPQATQYF. The CDR3 DNA is TGTGCCAGCTCAACAACAGGGAAACCCCAAGCGACCCAGTACTTC.

This chain uses TRBV2 with TRBJ2-1, with a tentative D call TRBD1 (6 bases). The V gene's germline CDR1 is SNHLY and CDR2 FYNNEI. V lost 2 bases and J lost 7, with 15 bases in between. The CDR3 totals 15 residues. CDR3 sequence reads: CASSENRAVGNEQFF. The CDR3 DNA is TGTGCCAGCAGTGAAAACAGGGCGGTGGGTAATGAGCAGTTCTTC. The whole variable domain, filled in from reference TRBV2 and TRBJ2-1, reads EPEVTQTPSHQVTQMGQEVILRCVPISNHLYFYWYRQILGQKVEFLVSFYNNEISEKSEIFDDQFSVERPDGSNFTLKIRSTKLEDSAMYFCASSENRAVGNEQFFGPGTRLTVL.

V and J are TRBV2 and TRBJ2-2; 8 nucleotides align to TRBD2. After removal of 4 bases from V and 6 bases from J, the junction contained 10 bases not matched to a gene. Looked up from germline, CDR1 is SNHLY and CDR2 is FYNNEI. The CDR3 has 16 amino acids. In DNA, the CDR3 is TGTGCCAGCAGTGTCGGGCGCGGGGGGAGGGCCGGGGAGCTGTTTTTT. Its translation: CASSVGRGGRAGELFF.

The chain is built from TRBV6-5 and TRBJ2-7, with 11 bases matching TRBD2. The CDR3 runs 16 residues. The V and J ends lost 0 bases and 7 bases, in that order; junction bases with no gene match: 8. Germline V gene lookup returns CDR1 MNHEY and CDR2 SVGAGI. The CDR3 nucleotides read TGTGCCAGCAGTTACTCGATGGTAGCGGGGGGGCGAGAGCAGTACTTC. Its translation: CASSYSMVAGGREQYF.

CDR3 sequence reads: CAWTSWGAEAFF. CDR3 DNA: TGTGCCTGGACGTCTTGGGGGGCTGAAGCTTTCTTT. This sequence joins TRBV30 and TRBJ1-1, with a tentative D call TRBD1 (5 bases). CDR1 is GTSNPN, CDR2 SVGIG, per germline (reference sequence). V lost 4 bases and J lost 6, with 12 bases in between. This CDR3 is built from 12 residues.

CDR3 nucleotide sequence: TGTGCCAGCAGAGCGAACTACGAGCAGTACTTC. Its protein product is CASRANYEQYF. The V call is TRBV7-2, the J call TRBJ2-7, with D hard to call. Per germline, CDR1 SGHTA and CDR2 FQGNSA. This CDR3 contains 11 residues. With 6 bases removed from V and 3 bases from J, the gap between germline ends came to 6 bases.

The gene calls are TRBV7-9 and TRBJ2-2, with 7 bases fitting TRBD1. Trimming at V came to 4 bases and at J to 2 bases, leaving 7 bases not matched to a gene. The CDR3 has 16 residues. Germline CDR1 is SEHNR and CDR2 is FQNEAQ (reference sequence). The CDR3 DNA follows: TGTGCCAGCAGCTCATCTCCAGGGGGAAACACCGGGGAGCTGTTTTTT. As protein: CASSSSPGGNTGELFF.

This sequence joins TRBV2 and TRBJ1-4, with a tentative D call TRBD1 (5 bases). The CDR3 spans 15 residues. CDR1 and CDR2 from the germline V gene are SNHLY and FYNNEI. V was cut by 6 bases and J by 0 bases, with 11 bases left in between. The CDR3 DNA follows: TGTGCCAGCAGAGGGACTTTTGCAACTAATGAAAAACTGTTTTTT. This encodes CASRGTFATNEKLFF. The full variable domain, rest sourced from reference TRBV2 and TRBJ1-4, is EPEVTQTPSHQVTQMGQEVILRCVPISNHLYFYWYRQILGQKVEFLVSFYNNEISEKSEIFDDQFSVERPDGSNFTLKIRSTKLEDSAMYFCASRGTFATNEKLFFGSGTQLSVL.

The chain is built from TRBV9 and TRBJ1-3; 12 bases are a match to TRBD1. The V gene end was trimmed by 4 bases and the J gene end by 4 bases; junction bases not matched to a gene: 18. This CDR3 region has 20 residues. The V gene's germline CDR1 is SGDLS and CDR2 YYNGEE. The CDR3: CASSSKAGTGGEFLGNTIYF. The CDR3 region has the DNA TGTGCCAGCAGCTCAAAGGCCGGGACAGGGGGCGAGTTCCTAGGAAACACCATATATTTT.

The rearrangement uses TRBV27 and TRBJ2-7; 8 bases are a match to TRBD2. J lost 7 bases, V lost 2 bases, and 10 bases had no gene match. CDR1 and CDR2 from the germline V gene are MNHEY and SMNVEV (reference sequence). This CDR3 contains 15 residues. The CDR3: CASSLLPGLGLEQYF. The CDR3 DNA reads TGTGCCAGCAGTTTACTCCCGGGACTAGGCTTGGAGCAGTACTTC.

The chain uses TRBV27 and TRBJ2-2; 11 nucleotides align to TRBD2. The CDR3 sequence is 18 residues long. Germline V CDR1 and CDR2: MNHEY, SMNVEV (reference sequence). Trimming at V came to 2 bases and at J to 1 base, leaving 6 bases not matched to a gene. In nucleotides, the CDR3 is TGTGCCAGCAGTTTAGTTTTTAGCGGGGGGGGGAACACCGGGGAGCTGTTTTTT. As protein: CASSLVFSGGGNTGELFF.

The V call is TRBV10-2, the J call TRBJ2-2; D possibly corresponds to TRBD2 (5 bases). V lost 3 bases, J lost 1 base, and 6 bases lay in between. This CDR3 region has 14 residues. CDR1 and CDR2 from the germline V gene are WSHSY and SAAADI. CDR3 protein: CASSDGLNTGELFF. As DNA, the CDR3 is TGCGCCAGCAGTGACGGACTGAACACCGGGGAGCTGTTTTTT.

The genes are TRBV7-9 and TRBJ2-3, with 10 bases fitting TRBD2. Germline CDR1 reads SEHNR; CDR2 reads FQNEAQ (reference sequence). The ends lost 3 bases at V and 1 base at J; junction bases unmatched: 7. This CDR3 region has 17 residues. Here the CDR3 DNA reads TGTGCCAGCAGCTTTGGGGCTAGCGGGGGCCGCACAGATACGCAGTATTTT. Protein sequence: CASSFGASGGRTDTQYF.

J is TRBJ2-1 and V is TRBV29-1; tentatively, D is TRBD2 (6 bases). The CDR3 loop spans 11 amino acids. Germline V gives CDR1 SQVTM, CDR2 ANQGSEA. V gave up 6 bases and J gave up 12 bases, with 15 bases separating them. The CDR3 nucleotides read TGCAGCGTGGGGACTTTGCATCGGCAGTTCTTC. Amino acids: CSVGTLHRQFF.

V gene TRBV13 combines with J gene TRBJ2-7; no clear D. Germline assignment: CDR1 PRHDT and CDR2 FYEKMQ (reference sequence). This CDR3 spans 13 amino acids. The V end lost 6 bases, the J end lost 2 bases, and 11 bases lay between the germline ends. In DNA, the CDR3 is TGTGCCAGCAGTTCCGACACGCCCTACGAGCAGTACTTC. Amino acids: CASSSDTPYEQYF.

The chain uses TRBV13 and TRBJ2-2; TRBD1 matches at 8 bases. Germline V gene data show CDR1 as PRHDT and CDR2 as FYEKMQ (reference sequence). The trim removed 5 bases at V and 6 bases at J, leaving 8 bases unmatched. The CDR3 runs to 15 residues. The DNA for the CDR3 is TGTGCCAGCAGCCCCGGACAGGGTTTGGCCGGGGAGCTGTTTTTT. It specifies CASSPGQGLAGELFF.

The chain carries TRBV5-4 and TRBJ2-7; 10 nucleotides match TRBD2. CDR1 and CDR2 from the germline V gene are SGHNT and YYREEE (reference sequence). V shed 4 bases, J shed 4 bases, and the junction held 8 bases outside the gene matches. The CDR3 is 15 residues long. The CDR3 region is CASSRPSGGRYEQYF. The CDR3 nucleotides read TGTGCCAGCAGCCGCCCTAGCGGGGGCAGATACGAGCAGTACTTC.

This chain uses TRBV6-5 with TRBJ1-5; no firm D call. The CDR3 sequence is 9 residues long. Between the trimmed V and J ends, which lost 10 bases and 4 bases, there was a span of 2 bases. Germline V lookup: CDR1 MNHEY, CDR2 SVGAGI. CDR3 loop: CATNQPQHF. For the CDR3, the DNA is TGTGCCACAAATCAGCCCCAGCATTTT.

This clone ranks as medium-sized in terms of frequency. The V and J genes are TRBV6-6 and TRBJ2-1; the match to TRBD1 covers 7 bases. Germline loops: CDR1 MNHNY, CDR2 SVGAGI (reference sequence). Unmatched junction bases numbered 7, after V lost 6 bases and J lost 5 bases. The CDR3 totals 14 residues. The CDR3 DNA reads TGTGCCAGCAGCCCGGGACAGATGAACAATGAGCAGTTCTTC. It specifies CASSPGQMNNEQFF.

In DNA form, the CDR3 reads TGTGCCTGGATGGGACAGCTGAACACTGAAGCTTTCTTT. Protein: CAWMGQLNTEAFF. The genes are TRBV30 and TRBJ1-1; TRBD1 matches 7 bases. CDR1 and CDR2 (germline): GTSNPN, SVGIG (reference sequence). CDR3 length equals 13 residues. V was pared by 4 bases and J by 0 bases, with 2 bases of the junction left unmatched. Drawing the rest from reference TRBV30 and TRBJ1-1, the complete variable domain is SQTIHQWPATLVQPVGSPLSLECTVEGTSNPNLYWYRQAAGRGLQLLFYSVGIGQISSEVPQNLSASRPQDRQFILSSKKLLLSDSGFYLCAWMGQLNTEAFFGQGTRLTVV.

V is TRBV28 and J is TRBJ2-5, with TRBD2 matching over 15 bases. CDR3 length: 17 residues. V was clipped by 4 bases and J by 5 bases; unmatched bases: 8. Germline loops: CDR1 MDHEN, CDR2 SYDVKM. The DNA of the CDR3 is TGTGCCAGCAGTTCCGGACTAGCGGGGGGGCCCATTGAGACCCAGTACTTC. Its protein is CASSSGLAGGPIETQYF. Full variable domain (missing parts from reference TRBV28 and TRBJ2-5): DVKVTQSSRYLVKRTGEKVFLECVQDMDHENMFWYRQDPGLGLRLIYFSYDVKMKEKGDIPEGYSVSREKKERFSLILESASTNQTSMYLCASSSGLAGGPIETQYFGPGTRLLVL.